Listed below are T cell receptor beta chains from one sample, sequenced in a study of blood T cell repertoires in COVID-19. Method: immunoSEQ multiplex PCR; TCRdb's copy keeps in-frame clones and lacks some. Of roughly 200,000 clones in the sample, roughly 84% were seen once. Sequenced: PBMCs or T cells enriched from blood (not recorded which). These receptors were obtained from a man under 40 in a cohort exposed to, infected with or recovered from COVID-19 (not recorded which). CDR3s include the opening cysteine and the closing phenylalanine or tryptophan. Fields, in order: J gene, clone size, D gene, V gene, CDR3 protein, CDR3 DNA. The D gene is left open where the match is weak. Not all rows give a size; the values are once, few, many and, for expanded clones, a class.

>TRBJ1-6|.|.|TRBV9
CASSPGGSYNSPLHF
TGTGCCAGCAGCCCGGGGGGCTCCTATAATTCACCCCTCCACTTT
>TRBJ2-1|.|TRBD2|TRBV18
CASSRVGLAGGPYEQFF
TGTGCCAGCTCCCGGGTAGGGCTAGCGGGAGGGCCCTATGAGCAGTTCTTC
>TRBJ2-2|.|.|TRBV21-1
CASSSRQGGSGELFF
TGTGCCAGCAGCTCCCGACAGGGGGGTTCCGGGGAGCTGTTTTTT
>TRBJ2-7|.|TRBD2|TRBV9
CASSPRLAGGPNEQYF
TGTGCCAGCAGCCCCCGACTAGCGGGAGGGCCTAACGAGCAGTACTTC
>TRBJ2-1|once|TRBD2|TRBV12-5
CASGPGLAGYNEQFF
TGTGCTAGTGGACCCGGACTAGCGGGATACAATGAGCAGTTCTTC
>TRBJ2-2|.|.|TRBV11-3
CASSFSPGELFF
TGTGCCAGCAGCTTCTCCCCCGGGGAGCTGTTTTTT
>TRBJ1-3|.|TRBD1|TRBV19
CASSTDRAGNTIYF
TGTGCCAGTAGTACGGACAGGGCTGGAAACACCATATATTTT
>TRBJ1-1|.|.|TRBV27
CASSLAGMNTEAFF
TGTGCCAGCAGTTTAGCCGGTATGAACACTGAAGCTTTCTTT
>TRBJ1-2|.|.|TRBV6-1
CASSEWAGRPNYGYTF
TGTGCCAGCAGTGAATGGGCAGGCAGGCCTAACTATGGCTACACCTTC
>TRBJ2-1|.|TRBD2|TRBV27
CASSLSGRLIF
TGTGCCAGCAGTTTAAGCGGGAGATTAATCTTC
>TRBJ1-2|once|.|TRBV28
CASSPQRTVYGYTF
TGTGCCAGCAGTCCCCAACGGACAGTCTATGGCTACACCTTC
>TRBJ2-3|.|TRBD2|TRBV27
CASSSRWLGTSGSTDTQYF
TGTGCCAGCAGTTCTCGGTGGCTCGGGACTAGCGGGAGTACAGATACGCAGTATTTT
>TRBJ1-5|.|.|TRBV15
CATSTTTRGSDQPQHF
TGTGCCACCAGCACCACTACTCGGGGTTCCGATCAGCCCCAGCATTTT
>TRBJ2-3|once|TRBD2|TRBV7-8
CASSLSRLAGFTDTQYF
TGTGCCAGCAGCTTATCTCGCCTAGCGGGATTCACAGATACGCAGTATTTT
>TRBJ2-7|.|TRBD1|TRBV28
CASSSGTGAYEQYF
TGTGCCAGCAGTTCCGGGACAGGGGCCTACGAGCAGTACTTC
>TRBJ2-1|.|.|TRBV19
CASSIAGDEQFF
TGTGCCAGTAGTATAGCAGGGGATGAGCAGTTCTTC
>TRBJ1-4|.|TRBD1|TRBV29-1
CSVGSQSPSGGNEKLFF
TGCAGCGTTGGAAGTCAGTCACCCTCAGGGGGTAATGAAAAACTGTTTTTT
>TRBJ2-7|.|TRBD2|TRBV5-1
CASSIVTTSGTAGYEQYF
TGCGCCAGCAGCATTGTTACTACTAGCGGGACCGCTGGGTACGAGCAGTACTTC
>TRBJ1-1|.|.|TRBV28
CASSSPPGGGDTEAFF
TGTGCCAGCAGTTCCCCGCCCGGGGGAGGGGACACTGAAGCTTTCTTT
>TRBJ2-7|.|.|TRBV12-3/TRBV12-4
CASRGRGYEQYF
TGTGCCAGCAGGGGGCGGGGCTACGAGCAGTACTTC
>TRBJ1-2|.|.|TRBV6-5
CASSFALRDYGYTF
TGTGCCAGCAGTTTCGCGCTACGGGATTATGGCTACACCTTC
>TRBJ1-2|.|.|TRBV2
CARPKKETPTDYGYTF
TGTGCCAGGCCGAAGAAAGAGACACCGACCGACTATGGCTACACCTTC
>TRBJ2-3|.|TRBD1|TRBV5-1
CASSLDGTGTDTQYF
TGCGCCAGCAGCTTGGATGGGACAGGGACAGATACGCAGTATTTT
>TRBJ2-7|many|.|TRBV7-2
CASSPLETQKIEQYF
TGTGCCAGCAGCCCCCTGGAGACCCAAAAGATCGAGCAGTACTTC